The 29 T cell receptor beta chains below come from one sample, sequenced in a study of regulatory T cells in long-lasting Graves disease. Construction of TCR beta libraries relied on iRepertoire HTBI primers and on Arm-PCR targeting CDR3 regions. TCRdb itself ran the multiplex PCR reads through MiXCR, one entry per CDR3 protein. Among roughly 560,000 distinct CDR3 sequences listed, 16% were seen once. Regarding time point: newly diagnosed GD, antithyroid drugs for less than 3 months. PBMC-extracted RNA yielded the TCR library. The data were also submitted as part of a second study, on T cells in Graves' hyperthyroidism and ophthalmopathy.

The sequenced sample was peripheral blood mononuclear cells (PBMCs), obtained at new diagnosis, from a patient treated with antithyroid drugs. These receptors were obtained from a middle-aged woman with Graves disease.

Comment on this clonotype: Compared with germline, one end of the junction differs, possibly owing to a read error. The chain carries TRBV4-1 and TRBJ1-2, with D unclear. The CDR3 has 16 amino acids. The germline CDR1 and CDR2 sequences are MGHRA and YSYEKL. This CDR3 is CANSQFAETPRYGYTF. DNA for the CDR3: TGCGCCAACAGCCAATTCGCCGAGACGCCCCGCTATGGCTACACCTTC.

This clonotype was detected many times. The chain carries TRBV9 and TRBJ2-5, with 7 bases matching TRBD2. The ends lost 0 bases at V and 0 bases at J; junction bases unmatched: 5. This CDR3 region has 16 residues. Germline CDR1 reads SGDLS; CDR2 reads YYNGEE. CDR3 protein: CASSVALAVNQETQYF. CDR3 bases: TGTGCCAGCAGCGTAGCCCTAGCGGTGAACCAAGAGACCCAGTACTTC.

This clonotype was detected a few times. V gene TRBV6-2 or TRBV6-3 combines with J gene TRBJ2-3; 7 bases fit TRBD2. The germline CDR1 and CDR2 sequences are MNHEY and SVGEGT. The CDR3 has 16 residues. The V segment lost 2 bases and the J segment 1 base; nucleotides outside the gene matches: 6. CDR3 in amino acids: CASSYVEAGGTDTQYF. The CDR3 nucleotides read TGTGCCAGCAGTTACGTAGAGGCGGGAGGCACAGATACGCAGTATTTT.

This clonotype was observed at least ten times. This chain connects TRBV2 to TRBJ2-7; TRBD2 might be the D (5 bases). V lost 7 bases and J 1 base, leaving 11 bases between the germline ends. This CDR3 contains 13 residues. Germline V gives CDR1 SNHLY, CDR2 FYNNEI. In DNA, the CDR3 is TGTGCCAGCACCCCCCCGGGGTCCTACGAGCAGTACTTC. Protein: CASTPPGSYEQYF. The whole variable domain, remainder taken from reference TRBV2 and TRBJ2-7, is EPEVTQTPSHQVTQMGQEVILRCVPISNHLYFYWYRQILGQKVEFLVSFYNNEISEKSEIFDDQFSVERPDGSNFTLKIRSTKLEDSAMYFCASTPPGSYEQYFGPGTRLTVT.

This clonotype came up a few times. This clone may be a read error of a much larger clone one base away. The chain employs TRBV12-3 or TRBV12-4 and TRBJ1-1, with D unresolved. The V end was cut by 4 bases, the J end by 3 bases, with 9 bases between. The CDR3 covers 13 residues. This CDR3 is CASSSARYTEAFF. For the CDR3, the DNA is TGTGCCAGCAGTTCTGCCCGGTACACTGAAGCTTTCTTT.

This clonotype was observed a few times. This rearrangement joins TRBV15 to TRBJ2-5, with 9 bases matching TRBD1. The V gene end was trimmed by 8 bases and the J gene end by 1 base; junction bases not matched to a gene: 8. Per germline, CDR1 LNHNV and CDR2 YYDKDF (reference sequence). The CDR3 totals 15 residues. CDR3 DNA sequence: TGTGCCACCGACCGGGACAGGGAAGGCCAAGAGACCCAGTACTTC. Its translation: CATDRDREGQETQYF.

In this sample, this clonotype turned up many times. The J gene is TRBJ1-2, the V gene TRBV12-3 or TRBV12-4; weak D call: TRBD1 (5 bases). Trimming cost V 6 bases and J 7 bases, with 24 bases left between them. The CDR3 is 16 amino acids. The CDR3 protein is CASSPQGWHRDFGYTF. DNA for the CDR3: TGTGCCAGCAGCCCCCAGGGTTGGCATAGGGATTTTGGCTACACCTTC.

A few counts support this clonotype. CDR3 loop: CAWSAYSRQALNTEAFF. CDR3 in DNA: TGTGCCTGGAGTGCATACTCCCGACAGGCCTTGAACACTGAAGCTTTCTTT. The chain couples TRBV30 to TRBJ1-1; TRBD1 is a possible D gene (6 bases). Germline V gene sequence: CDR1 GTSNPN, CDR2 SVGIG (reference sequence). V lost 1 base, J lost 0 bases, and 18 bases lay in between. The CDR3 is made up of 17 amino acids.

This clonotype was found many times. The chain combines TRBV6-4 with TRBJ2-2; D is unclear. V lost 1 base and J 7 bases, leaving 4 bases between the germline ends. CDR1 is MRHNA and CDR2 is SNTAGT in the germline V gene. There are 12 residues in the CDR3. DNA of the CDR3: TGTGCCAGCAGTGACTGGAACGGGGAGCTGTTTTTT. Translating it yields CASSDWNGELFF.

This chain joins TRBV12-3 or TRBV12-4 and TRBJ2-7; D call uncertain. The CDR3 is 17 residues long. V gave up 6 bases and J gave up 7 bases, with 28 bases separating them. This CDR3 reads CASSPLRRPSSYNEQYF. As DNA, the CDR3 is TGTGCCAGCAGCCCATTAAGGCGGCCGAGCTCCTACAATGAGCAGTACTTC.

The chain carries TRBV11-2 and TRBJ2-2, with D possibly being TRBD2 (5 bases). Trimming cost V 5 bases and J 3 bases, with 10 bases left between them. The CDR3 consists of 14 residues. Germline V gives CDR1 SGHAT, CDR2 FQNNGV. The DNA for the CDR3 is TGTGCCAGCAGCGGAGGAACTTACACCGGGGAGCTGTTTTTT. Translation gives CASSGGTYTGELFF.

This clonotype was found many times. This chain uses TRBV7-8 with TRBJ1-2, with 9 bases matching TRBD1. Per germline, CDR1 SGHVS and CDR2 FQNEAQ. CDR3 length: 15 residues. Trimming cost V 0 bases and J 5 bases; bases outside gene matches: 4. The CDR3 protein is CASSLAAGTGYGYTF. The CDR3 DNA sequence: TGTGCCAGCAGCTTAGCAGCCGGGACAGGGTATGGCTACACCTTC.

The rearrangement joins TRBV19 to TRBJ1-1; tentative D call: TRBD1 (6 bases). The CDR3 runs to 17 residues. Per the germline V gene, CDR1 is LNHDA and CDR2 is SQIVND (reference sequence). V was trimmed by 3 bases and J by 4 bases, leaving 21 bases between them. This chain's CDR3 is CASSIVGSGAWGTEAFF. The DNA of the CDR3 is TGTGCCAGTAGTATTGTTGGGTCAGGGGCTTGGGGCACTGAAGCTTTCTTT.

The chain recombines TRBV12-3 or TRBV12-4 with TRBJ1-3; tentatively, D is TRBD1 (6 bases). The V and J ends lost 3 bases and 4 bases respectively, with 13 bases between them. The CDR3 spans 15 residues. The CDR3 nucleotides read TGTGCCAGCAGTTTCGGGGGGCCCTTGGGAAACACCATATATTTT. It yields the protein CASSFGGPLGNTIYF.

This clonotype was recorded many times. In DNA form, the CDR3 reads TGTGCCAGCAGTCATTACATGAACACTGAAGCTTTCTTT. This codes for CASSHYMNTEAFF. The V call is TRBV12-3 or TRBV12-4, the J call TRBJ1-1; unclear D gene. The CDR3 covers 13 residues. Trimming stripped 5 bases from V and 0 bases from J, with 7 bases between.

This clonotype was seen a few times. V gene TRBV6-1 combines with J gene TRBJ1-4; a weak D match, TRBD1 (5 bases). Trimming pared 8 bases from V and 6 bases from J, leaving 16 bases between. CDR3 size: 14 residues. In germline, CDR1 is MNHNS, CDR2 SASEGT. The CDR3 sequence: CASVRGGLDEKLFF. In nucleotides, the CDR3 is TGTGCCAGCGTAAGGGGCGGGTTGGATGAAAAACTGTTTTTT.

This clonotype was observed a handful of times. The J gene is TRBJ2-5, the V gene TRBV20-1; D may be TRBD2 (6 bases). The germline V gene has CDR1 DFQATT and CDR2 SNEGSKA (reference sequence). This CDR3 is built from 14 residues. V was pared by 3 bases and J by 2 bases, with 13 bases between. The CDR3 sequence: CSASGGMRQETQYF. The CDR3 region has the DNA TGCAGTGCTAGTGGGGGGATGAGGCAAGAGACCCAGTACTTC.

This chain links TRBV29-1 with TRBJ2-5; 13 bases fit TRBD2. Germline CDR1 and CDR2: SQVTM and ANQGSEA. There are 11 residues in the CDR3. The V and J ends lost 7 bases and 12 bases, in that order; junction bases with no gene match: 5. The CDR3 is CSGGTSGVKYF. The DNA of the CDR3 is TGCAGCGGCGGGACTAGCGGGGTAAAGTACTTC.

The sample holds many counts of this clonotype. The chain carries TRBV20-1 and TRBJ1-6; D is undetermined. V lost 1 base to trimming and J lost 1 base, with 8 bases between them. This CDR3 is built from 15 residues. The V gene's germline CDR1 is DFQATT and CDR2 SNEGSKA (reference sequence). The CDR3 region is CSARALGSYNSPLHF. DNA of the CDR3: TGCAGTGCTAGAGCCCTCGGATCCTATAATTCACCCCTCCACTTT.

Regarding this clonotype: A much bigger clone sits one base away, suggesting this may be a read error. The J gene is TRBJ2-7, the V gene TRBV7-2; tentative D call: TRBD1 (6 bases). The ends were cut back, 5 bases at V and 2 bases at J, with 16 bases in the middle. The CDR3 length is 15 residues. Germline CDR1 reads SGHTA; CDR2 reads FQGNSA. This CDR3 reads CASSLGGADPYEQYF. As DNA, the CDR3 is TGTGCCAGCAGCCTTGGGGGCGCAGACCCCTACGAGCAGTACTTC.

V and J are TRBV7-9 and TRBJ2-6, with D perhaps TRBD2 (6 bases). There are 15 residues in the CDR3. The germline CDR1 and CDR2 sequences are SEHNR and FQNEAQ (reference sequence). Deletions cut 7 bases from V and 2 bases from J, with 12 bases between. The CDR3 loop is CASTERATGANVLTF. In nucleotides, the CDR3 is TGTGCCAGCACCGAGCGGGCGACTGGGGCCAACGTCCTGACTTTC.

This sequence joins TRBV7-9 and TRBJ1-1, with D maybe TRBD1 (6 bases). V shed 1 base and J shed 4 bases, with 10 bases lying between them. Germline V CDR1 and CDR2: SEHNR, FQNEAQ (reference sequence). CDR3 length: 14 amino acids. The CDR3 coding sequence is TGTGCCAGCAGCTTAGTGGTGACAGGCACTGAAGCTTTCTTT. Its protein is CASSLVVTGTEAFF.

CDR3 DNA sequence: TGTGCCATCAGTGAGGGGGAGTATGAGCAGTACTTC. Encoded protein: CAISEGEYEQYF. This chain joins TRBV10-3 and TRBJ2-7; the D gene is possibly TRBD2 (5 bases). The CDR3 extends over 12 amino acids. Germline CDR1 reads ENHRY; CDR2 reads SYGVKD. The V and J ends lost 2 bases and 7 bases respectively, with 9 bases between them.

There are many counts of this clonotype. The chain has TRBV20-1 and TRBJ2-1; 8 positions agree with TRBD2. The germline V gene encodes CDR1 DFQATT and CDR2 SNEGSKA (reference sequence). CDR3 length: 15 amino acids. Germline trimming cut 5 bases from V and 4 bases from J; bases unmatched to any gene: 10. The CDR3 sequence is CSALQGLGVYNEQFF. The CDR3 coding sequence is TGCAGTGCTCTCCAGGGACTAGGCGTTTACAATGAGCAGTTCTTC.

This clonotype has a count of ten or more. The rearrangement joins TRBV2 to TRBJ1-2; D gene ambiguous. Looked up from germline, CDR1 is SNHLY and CDR2 is FYNNEI. The CDR3 sequence is 14 residues long. Trimming shortened V by 0 bases and J by 2 bases, and 7 bases separated the two germline ends. The CDR3 protein is CASSEARGNYGYTF. The DNA for the CDR3 is TGTGCCAGCAGTGAAGCGCGCGGCAACTATGGCTACACCTTC.

The V call is TRBV9, the J call TRBJ2-1; 11 bases fit TRBD2. Germline loops: CDR1 SGDLS, CDR2 YYNGEE. The CDR3 runs 16 residues. Trimming removed 3 bases from V and 2 bases from J; junction bases left unmatched: 4. CDR3 sequence reads: CASSASGGLTYNEQFF. The CDR3 DNA reads TGTGCCAGCAGCGCTAGCGGGGGGCTTACCTACAATGAGCAGTTCTTC.

This clonotype was seen only a few times. The gene calls are TRBV29-1 and TRBJ1-3; a weak D match, TRBD1 (5 bases). With 3 bases removed from V and 0 bases from J, the gap between germline ends came to 6 bases. The germline gives CDR1 SQVTM, CDR2 ANQGSEA. The CDR3 runs to 13 residues. The CDR3 DNA is TGCAGCGTTGACAGGGTCTCTGGAAACACCATATATTTT. Its protein product is CSVDRVSGNTIYF.

V and J are TRBV11-2 and TRBJ1-2, with 12 bases aligning to TRBD1. V was pared by 1 base and J by 7 bases, with 4 bases of the junction left unmatched. The CDR3 is made up of 15 amino acids. Germline values: CDR1 SGHAT, CDR2 FQNNGV. The CDR3 nucleotides read TGTGCCAGCAGCTTAGCCGGGACAGGGGGCGTTGGCTACACCTTC. The encoded protein is CASSLAGTGGVGYTF.

This clonotype was seen repeatedly, ten times or more. V usage is TRBV11-2 and J usage is TRBJ2-5, with a weak D call TRBD2 (6 bases). The CDR3 covers 15 residues. Trimming stripped 5 bases from V and 2 bases from J, with 15 bases between. Per germline, CDR1 SGHAT and CDR2 FQNNGV. This CDR3 reads CASSRGSTLQETQYF. The CDR3 nucleotides are TGTGCCAGCAGCCGGGGGTCGACCTTACAAGAGACCCAGTACTTC.